Described below is a single TCR beta chain sequence and its context. The target antigen is unknown. This entry is derived from a study of Ad26.COV2.S vaccination and SARS-CoV-2 variants. Overall study findings and caveats: Vaccinees reportedly had broad spike-specific CD8+ and CD4+ T cell responses. The TCR breadth and depth analyses may have understated or missed part of the total T cell responses. Vaccinees displayed broader spike-specific TCR repertoires than placebo recipients.

The repertoire was sequenced with immunoSEQ multiplex PCR; TCRdb's copy has only in-frame clones and lacks some. The sample includes about 350,000 clones, around 92% of them seen just once. The V gene lost 5 bases and the J gene lost 14 bases, with 15 bases spanning the gap. Germline assignment: CDR1 MNHNY and CDR2 SVGAGI (reference sequence). CDR3 length: 11 amino acids. This material consisted of peripheral blood, taken after recovery from COVID-19. V usage is TRBV6-6 and J usage is TRBJ1-2; D might be TRBD1 (5 bases). This receptor was obtained from a human donor who had recovered from COVID-19. Here the CDR3 DNA reads TGTGCCAGCAGTCCTGGGACCGCTCGGACCTTC. Its protein is CASSPGTARTF.